This T cell receptor (beta chain) was recovered during a study of high-grade serous ovarian cancer treatment subgroups. Broader study findings: Repertoire similarity ranged roughly 0.095 to 0.8 between tumors of one patient. Repertoire analysis covered CDR3 alone, not CDR1 or CDR2.

Using immunoSEQ multiplex PCR, the repertoire was profiled, and TCRdb retains in-frame clones only, with some absent. Counted here are about 7,100 clones, roughly 85% occurring once; the ten biggest clones make up around 4.7%. Tumor samples were taken before definitive surgery or chemotherapy. Concerning this clone: Antigen unknown.

This TCR came from a human donor with high-grade serous ovarian cancer. Sequenced sample: tumor tissue.

Here the CDR3 reads CSARQGRELFF. In DNA form, the CDR3 reads TGCAGCGCGAGACAGGGCCGGGAGCTGTTTTTT. The chain recombines TRBV29-1 with TRBJ2-2; 7 bases fit TRBD1. The CDR3 length is 11 residues. Germline V CDR1 and CDR2: SQVTM, ANQGSEA. V trimming: 7 bases; J trimming: 9 bases; junction bases outside the gene matches: 5.